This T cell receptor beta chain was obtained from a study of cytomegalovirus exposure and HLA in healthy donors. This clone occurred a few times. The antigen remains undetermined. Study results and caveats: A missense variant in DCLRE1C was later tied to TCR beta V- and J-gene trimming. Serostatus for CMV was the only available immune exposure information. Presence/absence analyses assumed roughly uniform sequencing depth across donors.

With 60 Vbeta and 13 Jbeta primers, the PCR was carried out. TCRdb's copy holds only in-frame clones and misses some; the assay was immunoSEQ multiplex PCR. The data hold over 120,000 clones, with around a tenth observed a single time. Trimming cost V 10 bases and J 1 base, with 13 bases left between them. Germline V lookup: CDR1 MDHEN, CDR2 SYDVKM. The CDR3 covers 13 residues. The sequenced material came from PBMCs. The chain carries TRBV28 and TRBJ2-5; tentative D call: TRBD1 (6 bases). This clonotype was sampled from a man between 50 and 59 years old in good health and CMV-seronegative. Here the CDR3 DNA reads TGTGCCACCTCGAGGACAGCCCAAGAGACCCAGTACTTC. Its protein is CATSRTAQETQYF.